The present T cell receptor (beta chain) was sequenced within a study of lymphopenia after photon versus proton radiotherapy. Study-level points and caveats: Relative stability marked proton patients; photon patients lost diversity and naive cells.

Using immunoSEQ multiplex PCR, the repertoire was profiled, and TCRdb retains in-frame clones only, with some absent. The sample includes tens of thousands of clones, around 87% of them seen just once. The V and J ends lost 5 bases and 6 bases respectively, with 17 bases between them. Germline lookup yields CDR1 SGHTA and CDR2 FQGNSA. The CDR3 is made up of 14 amino acids. This clone was recorded a few times. What it binds is not known. This sequence was found in a man aged 40-49 years with gastric cancer. The rearrangement links TRBV7-2 to TRBJ2-7; D is ambiguous. The source was peripheral blood, collected from a patient treated with photon-based radiotherapy. The CDR3 region is CASSLGASSVEQYF. CDR3 DNA sequence: TGTGCCAGCAGCCTAGGAGCTTCGTCAGTCGAGCAGTACTTC.